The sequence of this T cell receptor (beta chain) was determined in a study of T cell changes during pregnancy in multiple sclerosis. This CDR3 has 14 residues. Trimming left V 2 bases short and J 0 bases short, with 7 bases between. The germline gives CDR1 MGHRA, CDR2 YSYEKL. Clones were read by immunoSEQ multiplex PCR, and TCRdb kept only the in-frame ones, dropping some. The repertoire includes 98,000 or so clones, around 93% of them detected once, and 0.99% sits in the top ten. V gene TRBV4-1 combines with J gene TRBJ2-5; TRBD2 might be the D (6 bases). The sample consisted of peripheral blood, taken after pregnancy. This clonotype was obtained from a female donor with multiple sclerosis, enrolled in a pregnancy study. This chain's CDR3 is CASSQSSDQETQYF. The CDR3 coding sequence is TGCGCCAGCAGCCAATCTAGCGACCAAGAGACCCAGTACTTC.